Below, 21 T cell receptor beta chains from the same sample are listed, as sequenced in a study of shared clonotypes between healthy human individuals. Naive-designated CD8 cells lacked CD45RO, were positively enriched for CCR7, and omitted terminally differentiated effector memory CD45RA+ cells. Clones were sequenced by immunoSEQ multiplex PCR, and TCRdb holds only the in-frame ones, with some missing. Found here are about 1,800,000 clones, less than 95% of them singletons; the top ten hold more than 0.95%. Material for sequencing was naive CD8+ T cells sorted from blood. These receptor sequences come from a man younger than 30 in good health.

The CDR3 is CASSHPGQENTGELFF. The CDR3 DNA reads TGCGCCAGCAGCCACCCGGGACAGGAGAACACCGGGGAGCTGTTTTTT. The chain combines TRBV4-3 with TRBJ2-2; 8 nucleotides align to TRBD1. J was trimmed by 1 base and V by 3 bases; bases with no gene match: 4. The CDR3 runs to 16 residues. The V gene's germline CDR1 is LGHNA and CDR2 YSLEER.

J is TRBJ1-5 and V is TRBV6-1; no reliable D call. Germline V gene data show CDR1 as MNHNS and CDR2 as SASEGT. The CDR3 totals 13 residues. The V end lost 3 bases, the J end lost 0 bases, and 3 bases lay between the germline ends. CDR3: CASSDYSNQPQHF. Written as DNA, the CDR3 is TGTGCCAGCAGTGACTATAGCAATCAGCCCCAGCATTTT.

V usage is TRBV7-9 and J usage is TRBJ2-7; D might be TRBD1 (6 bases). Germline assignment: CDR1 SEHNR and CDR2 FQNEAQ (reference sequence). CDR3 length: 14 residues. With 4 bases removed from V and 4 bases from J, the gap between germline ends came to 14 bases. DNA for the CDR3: TGTGCCAGCAGCTCAACGACAGGACGTTACGAGCAGTACTTC. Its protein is CASSSTTGRYEQYF.

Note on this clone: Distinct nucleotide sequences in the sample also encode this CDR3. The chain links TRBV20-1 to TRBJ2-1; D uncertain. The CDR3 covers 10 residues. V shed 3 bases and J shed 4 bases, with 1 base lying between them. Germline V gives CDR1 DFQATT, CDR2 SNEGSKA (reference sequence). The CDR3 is CSARYNEQFF. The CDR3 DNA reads TGCAGTGCTAGGTACAATGAGCAGTTCTTC.

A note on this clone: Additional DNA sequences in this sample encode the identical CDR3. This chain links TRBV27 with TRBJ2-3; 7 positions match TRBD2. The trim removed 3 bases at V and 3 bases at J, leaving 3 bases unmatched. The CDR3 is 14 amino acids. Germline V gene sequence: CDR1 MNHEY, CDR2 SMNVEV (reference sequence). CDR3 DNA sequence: TGTGCCAGCAGTTTCACGGGGGGAACAGATACGCAGTATTTT. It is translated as CASSFTGGTDTQYF.

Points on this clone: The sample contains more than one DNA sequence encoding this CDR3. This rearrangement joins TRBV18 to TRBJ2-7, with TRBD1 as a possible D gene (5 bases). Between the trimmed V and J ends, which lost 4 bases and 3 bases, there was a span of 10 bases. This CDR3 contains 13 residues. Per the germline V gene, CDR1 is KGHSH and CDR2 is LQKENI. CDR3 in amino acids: CASSLGHNYEQYF. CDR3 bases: TGTGCCAGCTCACTTGGACACAACTACGAGCAGTACTTC. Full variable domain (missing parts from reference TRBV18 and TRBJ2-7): NAGVMQNPRHLVRRRGQEARLRCSPMKGHSHVYWYRQLPEEGLKFMVYLQKENIIDESGMPKERFSAEFPKEGPSILRIQQVVRGDSAAYFCASSLGHNYEQYFGPGTRLTVT.

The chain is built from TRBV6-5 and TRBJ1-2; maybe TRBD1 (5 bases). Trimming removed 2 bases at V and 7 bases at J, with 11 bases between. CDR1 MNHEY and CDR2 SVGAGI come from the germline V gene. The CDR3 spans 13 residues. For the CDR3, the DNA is TGTGCCAGCAGTTACGGCAAGGGGCTTGGCTACACCTTC. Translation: CASSYGKGLGYTF.

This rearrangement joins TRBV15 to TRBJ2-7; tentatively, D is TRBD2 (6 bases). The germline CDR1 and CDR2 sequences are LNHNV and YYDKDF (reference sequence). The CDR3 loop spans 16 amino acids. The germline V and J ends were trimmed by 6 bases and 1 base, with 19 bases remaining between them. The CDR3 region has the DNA TGTGCCACCAGTCCCGAAGCGGCGGGGAGTTCCTACGAGCAGTACTTC. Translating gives CATSPEAAGSSYEQYF.

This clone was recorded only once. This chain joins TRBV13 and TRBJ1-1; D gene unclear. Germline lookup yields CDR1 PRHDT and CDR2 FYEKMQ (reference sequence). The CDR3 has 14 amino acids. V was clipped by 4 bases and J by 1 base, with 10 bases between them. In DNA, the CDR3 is TGTGCCAGCAGCTACCTTACAGAGAACACTGAAGCTTTCTTT. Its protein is CASSYLTENTEAFF.

The CDR3 loop reads CASSSGFGSPLHF. The CDR3 DNA follows: TGTGCCAGCAGTTCCGGGTTCGGATCACCCCTCCACTTT. V is TRBV28 and J is TRBJ1-6; unclear D gene. Per the germline V gene, CDR1 is MDHEN and CDR2 is SYDVKM. CDR3 length equals 13 residues. Trimming left V 4 bases short and J 10 bases short, with 11 bases between.

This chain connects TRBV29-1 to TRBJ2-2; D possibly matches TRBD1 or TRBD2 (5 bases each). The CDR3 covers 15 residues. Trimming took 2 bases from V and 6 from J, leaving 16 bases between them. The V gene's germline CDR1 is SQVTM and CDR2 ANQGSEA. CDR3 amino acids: CSVEIWGRGAGELFF. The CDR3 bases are TGCAGCGTTGAAATCTGGGGGAGAGGCGCCGGGGAGCTGTTTTTT.

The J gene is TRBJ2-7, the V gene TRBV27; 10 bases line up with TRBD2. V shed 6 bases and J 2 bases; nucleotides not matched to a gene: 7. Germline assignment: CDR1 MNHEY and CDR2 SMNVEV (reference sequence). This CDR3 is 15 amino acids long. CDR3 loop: CASRLAGVGAYEQYF. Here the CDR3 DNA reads TGTGCCAGCAGGCTAGCGGGAGTGGGCGCCTACGAGCAGTACTTC.

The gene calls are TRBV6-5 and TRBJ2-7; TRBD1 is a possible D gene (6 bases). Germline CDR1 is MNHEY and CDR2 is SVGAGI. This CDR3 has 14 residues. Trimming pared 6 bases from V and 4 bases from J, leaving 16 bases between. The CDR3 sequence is CASSPGTRDYEQYF. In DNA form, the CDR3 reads TGTGCCAGCAGCCCCGGGACACGGGATTACGAGCAGTACTTC.

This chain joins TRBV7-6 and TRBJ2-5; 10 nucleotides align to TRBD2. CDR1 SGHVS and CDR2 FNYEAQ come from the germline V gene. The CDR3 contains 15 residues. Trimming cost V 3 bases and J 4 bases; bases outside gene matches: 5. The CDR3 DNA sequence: TGTGCCAGCAGCTTCCAGCGGGGGGGCCTAGAGACCCAGTACTTC. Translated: CASSFQRGGLETQYF.

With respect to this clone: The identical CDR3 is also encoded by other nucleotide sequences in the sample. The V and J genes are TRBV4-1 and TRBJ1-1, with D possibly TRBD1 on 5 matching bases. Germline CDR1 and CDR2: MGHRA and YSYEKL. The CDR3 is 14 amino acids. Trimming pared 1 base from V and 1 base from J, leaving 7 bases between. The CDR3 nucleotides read TGCGCCAGCAGCCAAGGGCAGGGGAACACTGAAGCTTTCTTT. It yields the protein CASSQGQGNTEAFF.

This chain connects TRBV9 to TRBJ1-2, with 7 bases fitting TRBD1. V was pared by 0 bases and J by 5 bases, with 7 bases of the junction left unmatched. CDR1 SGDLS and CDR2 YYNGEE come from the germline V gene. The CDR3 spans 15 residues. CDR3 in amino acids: CASSVAGTATYGYTF. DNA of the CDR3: TGTGCCAGCAGCGTAGCTGGGACAGCGACGTATGGCTACACCTTC.

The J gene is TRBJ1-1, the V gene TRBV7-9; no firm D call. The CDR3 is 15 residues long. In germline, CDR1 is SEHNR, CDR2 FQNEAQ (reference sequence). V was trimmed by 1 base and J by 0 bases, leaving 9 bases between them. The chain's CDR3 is CASSLEGTVNTEAFF. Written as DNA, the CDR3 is TGTGCCAGCAGCTTAGAGGGAACAGTGAACACTGAAGCTTTCTTT.

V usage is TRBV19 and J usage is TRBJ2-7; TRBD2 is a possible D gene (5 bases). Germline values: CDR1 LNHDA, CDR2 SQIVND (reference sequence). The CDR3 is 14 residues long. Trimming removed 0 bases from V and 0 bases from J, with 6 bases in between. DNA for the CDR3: TGTGCCAGTAGTATAGATGACTACTCCTACGAGCAGTACTTC. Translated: CASSIDDYSYEQYF.

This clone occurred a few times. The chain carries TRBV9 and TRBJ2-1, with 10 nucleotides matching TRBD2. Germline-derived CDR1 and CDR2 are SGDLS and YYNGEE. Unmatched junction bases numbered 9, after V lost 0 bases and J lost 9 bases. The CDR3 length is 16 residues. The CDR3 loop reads CASSVEGLAGVGEQFF. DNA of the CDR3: TGTGCCAGCAGCGTAGAGGGGCTAGCGGGAGTAGGTGAGCAGTTCTTC.

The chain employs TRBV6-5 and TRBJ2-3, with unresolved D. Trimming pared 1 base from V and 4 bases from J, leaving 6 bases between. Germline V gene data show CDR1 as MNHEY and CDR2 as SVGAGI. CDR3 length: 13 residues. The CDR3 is CASSYFSADTQYF. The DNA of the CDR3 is TGTGCCAGCAGTTACTTTTCGGCAGATACGCAGTATTTT.

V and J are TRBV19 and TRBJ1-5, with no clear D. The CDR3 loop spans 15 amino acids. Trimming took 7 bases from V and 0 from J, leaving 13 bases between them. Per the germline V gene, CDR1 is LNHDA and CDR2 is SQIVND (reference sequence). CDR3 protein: CASNTASYSNQPQHF. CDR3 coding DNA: TGTGCCAGTAACACAGCGAGTTATAGCAATCAGCCCCAGCATTTT.